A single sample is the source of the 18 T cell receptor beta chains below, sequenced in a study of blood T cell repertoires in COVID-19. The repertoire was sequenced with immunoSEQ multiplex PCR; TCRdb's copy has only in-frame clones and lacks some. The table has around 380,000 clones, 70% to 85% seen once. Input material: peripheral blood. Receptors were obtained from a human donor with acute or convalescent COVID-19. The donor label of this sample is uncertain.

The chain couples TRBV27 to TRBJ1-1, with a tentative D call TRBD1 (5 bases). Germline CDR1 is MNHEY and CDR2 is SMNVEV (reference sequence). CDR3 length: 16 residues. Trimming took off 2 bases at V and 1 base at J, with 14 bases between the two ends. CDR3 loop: CASSLTRGRENTEAFF. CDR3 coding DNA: TGTGCCAGCAGTTTAACCCGAGGCAGGGAGAACACTGAAGCTTTCTTT.

The CDR3 sequence: CASSRQGYTEAFF. As DNA, the CDR3 is TGTGCCAGCAGCCGACAGGGGTACACTGAAGCTTTCTTT. The genes are TRBV3-1 (or the pseudogene TRBV3-2) and TRBJ1-1; 8 bases fit TRBD1. The CDR3 length is 13 residues. V lost 4 bases and J lost 3; bases outside the gene matches: 1. The germline gives CDR1 LGHDT, CDR2 YNNKEL (reference sequence).

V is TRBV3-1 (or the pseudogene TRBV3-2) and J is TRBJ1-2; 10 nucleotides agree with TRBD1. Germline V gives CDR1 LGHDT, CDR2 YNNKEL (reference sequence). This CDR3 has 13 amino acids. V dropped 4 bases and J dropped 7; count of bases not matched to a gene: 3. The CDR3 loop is CASSRQGAFGYTF. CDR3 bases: TGTGCCAGCAGCCGACAGGGGGCGTTTGGCTACACCTTC.

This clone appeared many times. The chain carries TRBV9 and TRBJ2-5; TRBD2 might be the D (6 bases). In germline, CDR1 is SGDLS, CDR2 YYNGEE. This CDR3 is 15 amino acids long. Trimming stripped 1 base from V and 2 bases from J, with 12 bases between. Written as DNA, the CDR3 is TGTGCCAGCAGCGTATCGTTGGGGGGACAAGAGACCCAGTACTTC. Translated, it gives CASSVSLGGQETQYF. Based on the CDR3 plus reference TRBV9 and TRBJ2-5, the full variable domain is DSGVTQTPKHLITATGQRVTLRCSPRSGDLSVYWYQQSLDQGLQFLIQYYNGEERAKGNILERFSAQQFPDLHSELNLSSLELGDSALYFCASSVSLGGQETQYFGPGTRLLVL.

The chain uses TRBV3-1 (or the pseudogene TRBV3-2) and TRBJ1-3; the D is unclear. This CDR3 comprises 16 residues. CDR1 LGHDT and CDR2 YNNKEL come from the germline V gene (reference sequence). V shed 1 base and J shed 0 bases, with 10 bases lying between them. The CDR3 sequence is CASSQAAVVSGNTIYF. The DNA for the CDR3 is TGTGCCAGCAGCCAAGCCGCAGTGGTCTCTGGAAACACCATATATTTT.

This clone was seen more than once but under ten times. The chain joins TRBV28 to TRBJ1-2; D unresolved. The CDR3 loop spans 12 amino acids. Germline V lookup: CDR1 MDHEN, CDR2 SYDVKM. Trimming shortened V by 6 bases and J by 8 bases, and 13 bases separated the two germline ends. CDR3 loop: CASSPYRQGYTF. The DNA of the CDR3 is TGTGCCAGCAGCCCATACAGACAAGGCTACACCTTC.

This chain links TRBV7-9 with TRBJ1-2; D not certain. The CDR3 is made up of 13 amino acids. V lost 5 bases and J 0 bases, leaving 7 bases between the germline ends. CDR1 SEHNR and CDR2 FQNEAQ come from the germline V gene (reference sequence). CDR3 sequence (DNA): TGTGCCAGCAGCCCCCCCGCTAACTATGGCTACACCTTC. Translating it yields CASSPPANYGYTF. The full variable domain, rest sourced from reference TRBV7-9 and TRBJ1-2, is DTGVSQNPRHKITKRGQNVTFRCDPISEHNRLYWYRQTLGQGPEFLTYFQNEAQLEKSRLLSDRFSAERPKGSFSTLEIQRTEQGDSAMYLCASSPPANYGYTFGSGTRLTVV.

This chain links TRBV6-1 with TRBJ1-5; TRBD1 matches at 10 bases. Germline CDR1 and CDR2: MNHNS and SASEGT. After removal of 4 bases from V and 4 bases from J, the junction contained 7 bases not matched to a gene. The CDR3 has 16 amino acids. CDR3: CASSVAGQGFNQPQHF. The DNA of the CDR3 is TGTGCCAGCAGTGTAGCGGGACAGGGGTTTAATCAGCCCCAGCATTTT.

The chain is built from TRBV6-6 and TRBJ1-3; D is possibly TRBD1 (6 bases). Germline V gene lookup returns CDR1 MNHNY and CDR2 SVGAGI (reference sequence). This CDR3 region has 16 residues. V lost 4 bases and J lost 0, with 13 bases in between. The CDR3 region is CASSSYRASSGNTIYF. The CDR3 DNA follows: TGTGCCAGCAGTTCCTACAGGGCAAGCTCTGGAAACACCATATATTTT.

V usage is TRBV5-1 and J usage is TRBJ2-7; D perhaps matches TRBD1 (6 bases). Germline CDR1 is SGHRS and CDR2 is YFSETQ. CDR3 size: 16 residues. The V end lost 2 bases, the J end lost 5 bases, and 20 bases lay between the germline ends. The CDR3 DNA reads TGCGCCAGCAGCTTCCTCACAGGGCCTCTCTTGGACGAGCAGTACTTC. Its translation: CASSFLTGPLLDEQYF.

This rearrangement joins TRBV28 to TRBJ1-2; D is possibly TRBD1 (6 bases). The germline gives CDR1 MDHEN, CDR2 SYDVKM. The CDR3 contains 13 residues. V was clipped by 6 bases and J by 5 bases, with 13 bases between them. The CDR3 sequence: CASSPTGVYGYTF. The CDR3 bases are TGTGCCAGCAGCCCGACAGGAGTGTATGGCTACACCTTC.

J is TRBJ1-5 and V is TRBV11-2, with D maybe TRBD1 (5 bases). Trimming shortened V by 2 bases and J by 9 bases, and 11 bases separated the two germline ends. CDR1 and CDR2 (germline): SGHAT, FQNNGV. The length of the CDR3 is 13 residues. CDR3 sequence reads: CASSLWGEGPQHF. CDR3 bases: TGTGCCAGCAGCTTATGGGGGGAGGGGCCCCAGCATTTT.

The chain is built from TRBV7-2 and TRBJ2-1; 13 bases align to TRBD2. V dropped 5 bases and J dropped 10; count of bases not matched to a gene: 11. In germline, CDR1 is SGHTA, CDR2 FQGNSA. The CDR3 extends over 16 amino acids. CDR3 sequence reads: CASSLWTSGSRREQFF. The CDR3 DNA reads TGTGCCAGCAGCCTCTGGACTAGCGGGAGTCGGAGGGAGCAGTTCTTC.

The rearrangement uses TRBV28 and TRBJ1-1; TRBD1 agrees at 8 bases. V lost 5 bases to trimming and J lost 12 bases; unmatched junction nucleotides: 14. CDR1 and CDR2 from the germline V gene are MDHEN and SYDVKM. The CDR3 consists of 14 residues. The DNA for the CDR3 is TGTGCCAGCAGTGAATACAGGGGGTCTATGGAACCTTTCTTT. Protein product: CASSEYRGSMEPFF.

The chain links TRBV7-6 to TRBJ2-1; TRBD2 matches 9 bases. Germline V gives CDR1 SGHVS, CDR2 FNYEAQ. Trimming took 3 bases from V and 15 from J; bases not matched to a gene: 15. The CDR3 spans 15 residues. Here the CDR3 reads CASSLTGTSIVPAFF. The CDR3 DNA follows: TGTGCCAGCAGCTTGACCGGGACTAGCATCGTTCCTGCGTTCTTC.

CDR3 protein: CASSLDSSLGYTF. CDR3 DNA sequence: TGTGCCAGCAGTTTGGACAGTTCCTTGGGCTACACCTTC. The J gene is TRBJ1-2, the V gene TRBV3-1 (or the pseudogene TRBV3-2), with a tentative D call TRBD1 (6 bases). V lost 6 bases to trimming and J lost 8 bases, with 16 bases between them. Germline-derived CDR1 and CDR2 are LGHDT and YNNKEL (reference sequence). The CDR3 is made up of 13 amino acids.

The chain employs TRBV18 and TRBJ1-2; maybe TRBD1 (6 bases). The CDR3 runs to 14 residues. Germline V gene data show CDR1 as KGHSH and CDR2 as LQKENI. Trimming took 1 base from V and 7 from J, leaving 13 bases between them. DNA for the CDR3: TGTGCCAGCTCACCACTAGAACAGGGTTCTGGCTACACCTTC. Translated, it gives CASSPLEQGSGYTF.

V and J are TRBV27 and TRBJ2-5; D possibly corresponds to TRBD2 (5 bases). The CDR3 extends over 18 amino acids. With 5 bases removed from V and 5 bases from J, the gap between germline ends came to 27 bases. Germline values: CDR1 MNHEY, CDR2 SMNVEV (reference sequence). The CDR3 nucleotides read TGTGCCAGCAGTCCCGCTTGGCGGGCGTCCCCCCGTGGGGAGACCCAGTACTTC. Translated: CASSPAWRASPRGETQYF.